The subject of this entry is one TCR beta chain. V was cut by 6 bases and J by 3 bases, with 11 bases left in between. The CDR3 runs 12 residues. Germline V gives CDR1 SQVTM, CDR2 ANQGSEA. The data belong to a study of blood T cell repertoires in COVID-19. Generated by immunoSEQ multiplex PCR, the TCRdb table keeps only in-frame clones and is missing some. The table records about 130,000 clones, around 83% of them present only once. Each recovered donor of Cohort 3 presented with two negative PCRs, clearance, or symptom resolution. The clonotype was recovered from a man between 45 and 60 years old who had recovered from COVID-19. Material for sequencing was PBMCs or T cells enriched from blood (not recorded which). V usage is TRBV29-1 and J usage is TRBJ1-1; D possibly corresponds to TRBD1 (6 bases). The CDR3 bases are TGCAGCGTCGTCAGGGGTTACACTGAAGCTTTCTTT. Amino acid sequence: CSVVRGYTEAFF.